What follows are 2 T cell receptor beta chains derived from one specimen sequenced in a study of shared clonotypes between healthy human individuals. The assay was immunoSEQ multiplex PCR, and TCRdb's table has in-frame clones only and misses some. Among around 1.9 million clones listed, roughly 93% were seen once. Naive CD8 cells lacked CD45RO and underwent positive selection for CCR7, leaving out terminally differentiated effector memory CD45RA+ cells. The sequenced sample consisted of naive CD8+ T cells from PBMCs. All receptors derive from a man aged 18 to 35 in good health. Some clones in this sample may be carry-over from other donors' samples.

This sequence joins TRBV5-1 and TRBJ2-3; TRBD1 matches 9 bases. There are 14 residues in the CDR3. Germline loops: CDR1 SGHRS, CDR2 YFSETQ. Unmatched junction bases numbered 6, after V lost 5 bases and J lost 5 bases. This CDR3 is CASRITGGEDTQYF. CDR3 bases: TGCGCCAGCAGGATCACAGGGGGCGAAGATACGCAGTATTTT.

This chain joins TRBV28 and TRBJ2-5, with D possibly TRBD1 on 6 matching bases. CDR1 MDHEN and CDR2 SYDVKM come from the germline V gene. Trimming removed 1 base at V and 2 bases at J, with 14 bases between. The CDR3 spans 16 residues. The CDR3 protein is CASSLLFGTTQETQYF. The CDR3 DNA follows: TGTGCCAGCAGTTTATTGTTCGGGACAACGCAAGAGACCCAGTACTTC.